What follows are 9 T cell receptor beta chains derived from one specimen sequenced in a study of CD8 T cells in ankylosing spondylitis. TCRdb recomputed calls from the 5' RACE reads with MiXCR, one row per CDR3 protein. There are 250,000 to 350,000 distinct CDR3 sequences in the sample; around 18% occur only once, and around 7.8% lies in the top ten. The sample was blood, either unsorted or a sorted T cell fraction (not recorded which). These receptors were collected from a male donor with ankylosing spondylitis or in good health (not recorded which).

This clonotype showed up many times. The chain joins TRBV18 to TRBJ2-1, with 7 bases lining up with TRBD1. CDR1 is KGHSH, CDR2 LQKENI, per germline. J was trimmed by 8 bases and V by 1 base; bases with no gene match: 5. This CDR3 contains 14 residues. Written as DNA, the CDR3 is TGTGCCAGCTCACCACAGGGGGCGGATTATGAGCAGTTCTTC. Translating gives CASSPQGADYEQFF. Full variable domain (remainder filled in from reference TRBV18 and TRBJ2-1): NAGVMQNPRHLVRRRGQEARLRCSPMKGHSHVYWYRQLPEEGLKFMVYLQKENIIDESGMPKERFSAEFPKEGPSILRIQQVVRGDSAAYFCASSPQGADYEQFFGPGTRLTVL.

This clonotype was counted many times. V usage is TRBV5-1 and J usage is TRBJ2-1, with D perhaps assigned TRBD1 or TRBD2 (5 bases each). V was clipped by 0 bases and J by 4 bases, with 14 bases between them. Germline loops: CDR1 SGHRS, CDR2 YFSETQ. The CDR3 consists of 16 residues. Here the CDR3 DNA reads TGCGCCAGCAGCTTGGCCTGGGGGTCGGGGTACAATGAGCAGTTCTTC. This sequence encodes CASSLAWGSGYNEQFF.

The CDR3: CASSEGERLNTEAFF. CDR3 DNA sequence: TGTGCCAGCAGTGAAGGCGAGCGTTTGAACACTGAAGCTTTCTTT. This chain links TRBV6-1 with TRBJ1-1, with D unclear. The CDR3 sequence is 15 residues long. V was clipped by 1 base and J by 0 bases, with 9 bases between them. Per the germline V gene, CDR1 is MNHNS and CDR2 is SASEGT.

This clonotype was detected many times. The chain joins TRBV7-8 to TRBJ2-3; 11 bases are a match to TRBD2. The CDR3 consists of 15 residues. Trimming cost V 5 bases and J 3 bases; bases outside gene matches: 4. The V gene's germline CDR1 is SGHVS and CDR2 FQNEAQ. CDR3 sequence: CASSPWTSGTDTQYF. The CDR3 DNA is TGTGCCAGCAGCCCCTGGACTAGCGGGACAGATACGCAGTATTTT.

The chain couples TRBV7-9 to TRBJ2-3; D call uncertain. The germline gives CDR1 SEHNR, CDR2 FQNEAQ (reference sequence). This CDR3 is 13 amino acids long. Trimming removed 3 bases at V and 5 bases at J, with 9 bases between. The DNA for the CDR3 is TGTGCCAGCAGCTTCAAGGGTGTAGATACGCAGTATTTT. Amino acid sequence: CASSFKGVDTQYF. Looking up the rest from reference TRBV7-9 and TRBJ2-3 gives the full variable domain: DTGVSQNPRHKITKRGQNVTFRCDPISEHNRLYWYRQTLGQGPEFLTYFQNEAQLEKSRLLSDRFSAERPKGSFSTLEIQRTEQGDSAMYLCASSFKGVDTQYFGPGTRLTVL.

A few counts support this clonotype. V and J are TRBV6-5 and TRBJ1-1, with 8 bases lining up with TRBD1. Germline-derived CDR1 and CDR2 are MNHEY and SVGAGI. Trimming at V came to 2 bases and at J to 4 bases, leaving 6 bases not matched to a gene. The CDR3 runs to 15 residues. CDR3 sequence reads: CASSYAWDRSTEAFF. The CDR3 coding sequence is TGTGCCAGCAGTTACGCCTGGGACAGGAGCACTGAAGCTTTCTTT.

The chain recombines TRBV12-3 or TRBV12-4 with TRBJ2-3; 8 nucleotides line up with TRBD2. CDR3 length: 17 amino acids. Unmatched junction bases numbered 7, after V lost 1 base and J lost 1 base. The CDR3 nucleotides are TGTGCCAGCAGTTTAGAGCCGGGACTAGGAGGCACAGATACGCAGTATTTT. Translated: CASSLEPGLGGTDTQYF.

This chain links TRBV27 with TRBJ1-4; the D gene is possibly TRBD1 (5 bases). The CDR3 runs to 14 residues. V was shortened by 4 bases and J by 7 bases, with 13 bases between the two germline ends. The V gene's germline CDR1 is MNHEY and CDR2 SMNVEV (reference sequence). The CDR3 DNA reads TGTGCCAGCAGTTCCTTCCTGGGGGGTGAAAAACTGTTTTTT. Translated: CASSSFLGGEKLFF.

This clonotype showed up just a few times. The V and J genes are TRBV9 and TRBJ2-1; TRBD1 is a possible D gene (6 bases). CDR3 length equals 18 residues. Trimming pared 0 bases from V and 1 base from J, leaving 17 bases between. The germline CDR1 and CDR2 sequences are SGDLS and YYNGEE. In DNA, the CDR3 is TGTGCCAGCAGCGTAGTGGCAGGGGCCAGCACTTCCTACAATGAGCAGTTCTTC. It codes for CASSVVAGASTSYNEQFF.